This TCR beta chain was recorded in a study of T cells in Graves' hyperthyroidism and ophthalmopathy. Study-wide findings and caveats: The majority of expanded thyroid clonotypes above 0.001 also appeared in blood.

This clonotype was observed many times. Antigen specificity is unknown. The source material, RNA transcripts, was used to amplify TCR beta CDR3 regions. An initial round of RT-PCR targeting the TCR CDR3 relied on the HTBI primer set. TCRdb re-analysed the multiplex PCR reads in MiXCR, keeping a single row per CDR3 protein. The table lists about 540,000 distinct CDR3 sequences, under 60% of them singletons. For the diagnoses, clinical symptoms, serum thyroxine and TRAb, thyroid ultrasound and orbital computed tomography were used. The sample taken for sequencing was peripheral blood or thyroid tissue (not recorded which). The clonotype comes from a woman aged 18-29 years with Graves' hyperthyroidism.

The CDR3 loop reads CSVLMNYGYTF. CDR3 DNA: TGCAGCGTCCTTATGAACTATGGCTACACCTTC. The chain is built from TRBV29-1 and TRBJ1-2; no firm D call. The ends were cut back, 6 bases at V and 2 bases at J, with 7 bases in the middle. Germline values: CDR1 SQVTM, CDR2 ANQGSEA. CDR3 size: 11 residues.